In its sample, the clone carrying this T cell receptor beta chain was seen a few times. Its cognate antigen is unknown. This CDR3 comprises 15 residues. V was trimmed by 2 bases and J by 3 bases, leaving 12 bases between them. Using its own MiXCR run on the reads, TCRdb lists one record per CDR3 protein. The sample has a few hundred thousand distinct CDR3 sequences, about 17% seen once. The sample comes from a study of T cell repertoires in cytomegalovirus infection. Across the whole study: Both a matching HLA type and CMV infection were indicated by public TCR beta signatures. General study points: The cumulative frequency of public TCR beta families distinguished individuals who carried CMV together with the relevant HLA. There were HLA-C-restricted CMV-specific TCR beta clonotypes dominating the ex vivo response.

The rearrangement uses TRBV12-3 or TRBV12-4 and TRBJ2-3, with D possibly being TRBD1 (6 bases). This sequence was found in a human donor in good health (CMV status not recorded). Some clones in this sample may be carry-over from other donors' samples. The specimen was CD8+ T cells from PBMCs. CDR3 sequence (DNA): TGTGCCAGCAGTTTATCAGGGGCGGGTACAGATACGCAGTATTTT. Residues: CASSLSGAGTDTQYF.